This is a list of T cell receptor beta chains from one sample in a study of cytomegalovirus exposure and HLA in healthy donors. Profiled with immunoSEQ multiplex PCR; TCRdb holds only in-frame clones, not every one. This table has about 200,000 clones, around 79% appearing once. Source material: PBMCs. The receptor set was obtained from a male donor in good health and CMV-seropositive. Both conserved end residues are part of each CDR3. The D gene is left open where the match is weak. Rows may omit the clone size; those that give it use once, few, many or a size class.

j_call: TRBJ2-1; d_call: TRBD2; clone_size: .; v_call: TRBV10-1; cdr3_aa: CASSPGLAGGKDYNEQFF; cdr3_nt: TGCGCCAGCAGTCCGGGACTAGCGGGCGGCAAGGACTACAATGAGCAGTTCTTC
j_call: TRBJ1-1; d_call: .; clone_size: .; v_call: TRBV7-5; cdr3_aa: CVRTEMTGQGRLEKKNTEAFF; cdr3_nt: TGTGTCAGAACCGAAATGACGGGACAGGGGAGATTGGAAAAGAAGAACACTGAAGCTTTCTTT
j_call: TRBJ2-5; d_call: .; clone_size: few; v_call: TRBV15; cdr3_aa: CATSRSAGANQETQYF; cdr3_nt: TGTGCCACCAGTCGGTCGGCAGGGGCAAACCAAGAGACCCAGTACTTC
j_call: TRBJ1-3; d_call: .; clone_size: .; v_call: TRBV29-1; cdr3_aa: CSVVLAAGNTIYF; cdr3_nt: TGCAGCGTTGTGTTGGCAGCTGGAAACACCATATATTTT
j_call: TRBJ1-1; d_call: .; clone_size: .; v_call: TRBV7-9; cdr3_aa: CASSVPQGTDIPGAFF; cdr3_nt: TGTGCCAGCAGCGTACCCCAGGGCACAGATATCCCCGGAGCTTTCTTT
j_call: TRBJ2-2; d_call: TRBD1; clone_size: few; v_call: TRBV10-3; cdr3_aa: CAIGGTNTGELFF; cdr3_nt: TGTGCCATAGGGGGCACCAACACCGGGGAGCTGTTTTTT
j_call: TRBJ1-3; d_call: .; clone_size: .; v_call: TRBV7-9; cdr3_aa: CASSLQGSGNTIYF; cdr3_nt: TGTGCCAGCAGCCTACAGGGCTCTGGAAACACCATATATTTT
j_call: TRBJ1-1; d_call: TRBD1; clone_size: .; v_call: TRBV5-1; cdr3_aa: CASSGTGANTEAFF; cdr3_nt: TGCGCCAGCAGCGGCACAGGGGCGAACACTGAAGCTTTCTTT
j_call: TRBJ1-1; d_call: .; clone_size: .; v_call: TRBV6-6; cdr3_aa: CASSYRVERTEAFF; cdr3_nt: TGTGCCAGCAGTTACCGGGTGGAGAGGACTGAAGCTTTCTTT
j_call: TRBJ1-2; d_call: TRBD1; clone_size: .; v_call: TRBV7-3; cdr3_aa: CASSSDRDYGYTF; cdr3_nt: TGTGCCAGCAGCTCGGACAGGGACTATGGCTACACCTTC
j_call: TRBJ2-7; d_call: .; clone_size: .; v_call: TRBV27; cdr3_aa: CASSLSSWGTYEQYF; cdr3_nt: TGTGCCAGCAGTTTATCGTCGTGGGGCACCTACGAGCAGTACTTC
j_call: TRBJ2-1; d_call: TRBD1; clone_size: .; v_call: TRBV6-4; cdr3_aa: CASSTGGYSSYNEQFF; cdr3_nt: TGTGCCAGCAGTACAGGGGGCTACTCCTCCTACAATGAGCAGTTCTTC
j_call: TRBJ2-7; d_call: TRBD2; clone_size: .; v_call: TRBV5-1; cdr3_aa: CASSFQGLAGGYEQYF; cdr3_nt: TGCGCCAGCAGCTTCCAGGGACTAGCGGGGGGCTACGAGCAGTACTTC
j_call: TRBJ2-1; d_call: TRBD1; clone_size: .; v_call: TRBV30; cdr3_aa: CAWSTGVGEQFF; cdr3_nt: TGTGCCTGGAGTACAGGGGTGGGTGAGCAGTTCTTC
j_call: TRBJ1-5; d_call: .; clone_size: few; v_call: TRBV5-4; cdr3_aa: CASSFRNQPQHF; cdr3_nt: TGTGCCAGCAGTTTCCGGAATCAGCCCCAGCATTTT
j_call: TRBJ2-4; d_call: TRBD2; clone_size: .; v_call: TRBV6-5; cdr3_aa: CASSYQTSGVLEF; cdr3_nt: TGTGCCAGCAGTTACCAGACTAGCGGCGTTTTGGAGTTC
j_call: TRBJ2-7; d_call: .; clone_size: .; v_call: TRBV5-4; cdr3_aa: CASSPGRVSYEQYF; cdr3_nt: TGTGCCAGCAGCCCTGGCCGGGTCTCCTACGAGCAGTACTTC
j_call: TRBJ1-1; d_call: .; clone_size: .; v_call: TRBV7-2; cdr3_aa: CASSLGAVVGTEAFF; cdr3_nt: TGTGCCAGCAGCTTAGGCGCGGTTGTCGGCACTGAAGCTTTCTTT
j_call: TRBJ2-7; d_call: TRBD1; clone_size: .; v_call: TRBV9; cdr3_aa: CASSSRQGSSPYEQYF; cdr3_nt: TGTGCCAGCAGCTCCAGACAGGGGAGTTCTCCCTACGAGCAGTACTTC
j_call: TRBJ1-6; d_call: .; clone_size: .; v_call: TRBV7-6; cdr3_aa: CASSADSTRLSYNSPLHF; cdr3_nt: TGTGCCAGCAGCGCGGACAGTACCAGGCTCTCCTATAATTCACCCCTCCACTTT
j_call: TRBJ1-5; d_call: .; clone_size: .; v_call: TRBV27; cdr3_aa: CASSLIASRDTNQPQHF; cdr3_nt: TGTGCCAGCAGTTTAATAGCCAGTCGGGATACTAATCAGCCCCAGCATTTT
j_call: TRBJ2-2; d_call: TRBD2; clone_size: .; v_call: TRBV9; cdr3_aa: CASSVGRGKNTGELFF; cdr3_nt: TGTGCCAGCAGCGTTGGGCGGGGGAAGAACACCGGGGAGCTGTTTTTT
j_call: TRBJ2-7; d_call: TRBD2; clone_size: .; v_call: TRBV19; cdr3_aa: CASSIDTSGRYEQYF; cdr3_nt: TGTGCCAGTAGTATAGATACGAGCGGGAGGTACGAGCAGTACTTC
j_call: TRBJ2-7; d_call: .; clone_size: .; v_call: TRBV5-6; cdr3_aa: CASSLAPQGKLGQYF; cdr3_nt: TGTGCCAGCAGCTTGGCCCCGCAGGGGAAGTTGGGGCAGTACTTC
j_call: TRBJ1-1; d_call: .; clone_size: .; v_call: TRBV5-1; cdr3_aa: CASNGLLGGTEAFF; cdr3_nt: TGCGCCAGTAATGGACTCCTCGGGGGCACTGAAGCTTTCTTT
j_call: TRBJ2-7; d_call: TRBD1; clone_size: .; v_call: TRBV11-1; cdr3_aa: CASSLSETGPYEQYF; cdr3_nt: TGTGCCAGCAGCCTTTCCGAGACAGGGCCTTACGAGCAGTACTTC
j_call: TRBJ1-2; d_call: TRBD1; clone_size: few; v_call: TRBV9; cdr3_aa: CASSSRQGSGYGYTF; cdr3_nt: TGTGCCAGCAGCTCACGACAGGGGTCAGGATATGGCTACACCTTC
j_call: TRBJ1-6; d_call: .; clone_size: .; v_call: TRBV2; cdr3_aa: CASSDQARGFSPLHF; cdr3_nt: TGTGCCAGCAGTGACCAGGCCCGAGGGTTTTCACCCCTCCACTTT
j_call: TRBJ2-3; d_call: TRBD2; clone_size: once; v_call: TRBV5-1; cdr3_aa: CASSPGLAGGVDTQYF; cdr3_nt: TGCGCCAGCAGCCCGGGACTAGCGGGAGGGGTGGATACGCAGTATTTT
j_call: TRBJ1-3; d_call: TRBD1; clone_size: .; v_call: TRBV10-3; cdr3_aa: CAITPDRALGRHTIYF; cdr3_nt: TGTGCCATCACCCCGGACAGGGCCCTGGGTAGACACACCATATATTTT
j_call: TRBJ2-3; d_call: TRBD1; clone_size: .; v_call: TRBV28; cdr3_aa: CASSFPLTGGAEDTQYF; cdr3_nt: TGTGCCAGCAGTTTTCCTCTCACAGGGGGCGCAGAAGATACGCAGTATTTT
j_call: TRBJ1-4; d_call: .; clone_size: .; v_call: TRBV5-1; cdr3_aa: CASSLGGRANEKLFF; cdr3_nt: TGCGCCAGCAGCTTAGGGGGACGGGCTAATGAAAAACTGTTTTTT
j_call: TRBJ2-6; d_call: TRBD1; clone_size: once; v_call: TRBV10-3; cdr3_aa: CAIEGQAASSGANVLTF; cdr3_nt: TGTGCCATCGAGGGACAGGCCGCCTCCTCTGGGGCCAACGTCCTGACTTTC
j_call: TRBJ1-1; d_call: .; clone_size: .; v_call: TRBV27; cdr3_aa: CASSPGHSNTEAFF; cdr3_nt: TGTGCCAGCAGTCCGGGACATTCGAACACTGAAGCTTTCTTT
j_call: TRBJ2-7; d_call: TRBD1; clone_size: few; v_call: TRBV4-3; cdr3_aa: CASSQQLTGQGSYEQYF; cdr3_nt: TGCGCCAGCAGCCAACAATTGACGGGACAGGGGAGCTACGAGCAGTACTTC
j_call: TRBJ1-4; d_call: .; clone_size: once; v_call: TRBV9; cdr3_aa: CASSVEGGKGEKLFF; cdr3_nt: TGTGCCAGCAGCGTTGAGGGTGGGAAGGGTGAAAAACTGTTTTTT
j_call: TRBJ1-5; d_call: .; clone_size: few; v_call: TRBV18; cdr3_aa: CASSPQIGDQPQHF; cdr3_nt: TGTGCCAGCTCACCACAGATAGGGGATCAGCCCCAGCATTTT
j_call: TRBJ1-2; d_call: .; clone_size: .; v_call: TRBV18; cdr3_aa: CASSLPRQTYGYTF; cdr3_nt: TGTGCCAGCTCACTTCCCCGACAGACCTATGGCTACACCTTC
j_call: TRBJ2-1; d_call: TRBD2; clone_size: .; v_call: TRBV4-3; cdr3_aa: CASSQDRLAGGKQFF; cdr3_nt: TGCGCCAGCAGCCAAGATAGACTAGCGGGGGGGAAGCAGTTCTTC
j_call: TRBJ2-2; d_call: .; clone_size: .; v_call: TRBV19; cdr3_aa: CASKEGPGGTGELFF; cdr3_nt: TGTGCCAGTAAGGAAGGGCCAGGAGGAACCGGGGAGCTGTTTTTT
j_call: TRBJ2-4; d_call: .; clone_size: .; v_call: TRBV19; cdr3_aa: CASRDTGLAKNIQYF; cdr3_nt: TGTGCCAGTAGAGATACAGGGCTGGCCAAAAACATTCAGTACTTC
j_call: TRBJ1-1; d_call: .; clone_size: once; v_call: TRBV28; cdr3_aa: CASRIIAGRTNTEAFF; cdr3_nt: TGTGCCAGCAGGATAATCGCGGGACGGACGAACACTGAAGCTTTCTTT
j_call: TRBJ1-1; d_call: TRBD1; clone_size: .; v_call: TRBV2; cdr3_aa: CASSAPGQTSYYNTEAFF; cdr3_nt: TGTGCCAGCAGTGCCCCGGGACAGACCAGTTACTATAACACTGAAGCTTTCTTT
j_call: TRBJ1-5; d_call: .; clone_size: .; v_call: TRBV7-9; cdr3_aa: CASSLSGPSNQPQHF; cdr3_nt: TGTGCCAGCAGCTTATCAGGGCCCAGCAATCAGCCCCAGCATTTT
j_call: TRBJ2-7; d_call: TRBD1; clone_size: .; v_call: TRBV19; cdr3_aa: CASRSDRGRLGYEQYF; cdr3_nt: TGTGCCAGTAGGTCCGACAGGGGGCGATTGGGCTACGAGCAGTACTTC
j_call: TRBJ2-3; d_call: .; clone_size: .; v_call: TRBV9; cdr3_aa: CASTRGGSTDTQYF; cdr3_nt: TGTGCCAGCACGAGGGGGGGGAGCACAGATACGCAGTATTTT
j_call: TRBJ2-7; d_call: TRBD1; clone_size: .; v_call: TRBV5-4; cdr3_aa: CAGSLGQGISYEQYF; cdr3_nt: TGTGCCGGCAGCTTGGGACAGGGTATTTCCTACGAGCAGTACTTC
j_call: TRBJ1-6; d_call: .; clone_size: .; v_call: TRBV2; cdr3_aa: CASKGDPRSPLHF; cdr3_nt: TGTGCCAGCAAGGGAGATCCACGGTCACCCCTCCACTTT
j_call: TRBJ1-4; d_call: TRBD1; clone_size: once; v_call: TRBV20-1; cdr3_aa: CSALQGARGFF; cdr3_nt: TGCAGTGCTTTACAGGGGGCGAGAGGGTTTTTT
j_call: TRBJ2-7; d_call: .; clone_size: .; v_call: TRBV7-2; cdr3_aa: CASSLDPSSAEQYF; cdr3_nt: TGTGCCAGCAGCTTAGACCCATCTAGCGCCGAGCAGTACTTC
j_call: TRBJ2-5; d_call: TRBD1; clone_size: .; v_call: TRBV6-6; cdr3_aa: CASSHRGIGETQYF; cdr3_nt: TGTGCCAGCAGTCACAGGGGAATTGGAGAGACCCAGTACTTC
j_call: TRBJ2-1; d_call: TRBD1; clone_size: few; v_call: TRBV6-4; cdr3_aa: CASSEGTGANEQFF; cdr3_nt: TGTGCCAGCAGCGAAGGGACAGGTGCCAATGAGCAGTTCTTC
j_call: TRBJ2-1; d_call: .; clone_size: once; v_call: TRBV7-2; cdr3_aa: CASSPAVEQFF; cdr3_nt: TGTGCCAGCAGCCCCGCGGTGGAGCAGTTCTTC